A selection of T cell receptor beta chains follows, all from one sample in a study of cytomegalovirus exposure and HLA in healthy donors. The data were produced by immunoSEQ multiplex PCR, yet TCRdb's version contains in-frame clones alone and is incomplete. The repertoire consists of some 130,000 clones, with approximately 85% occurring once and the leading ten covering about 11%. Sample: PBMCs. These receptors were taken from a male donor in good health and CMV-seropositive. Each CDR3 is given with its conserved first and last residue. The D gene is left open where the match is weak. The size entry is marked missing in some rows and otherwise reads once, few, many or a size class.

-,few,TRBV7-2,TRBJ2-7,CASSFQGSSYEQYF,TGTGCCAGCAGCTTCCAGGGCAGCTCCTACGAGCAGTACTTC
-,-,TRBV6-5,TRBJ2-5,CASSYSYSPKLTQYF,TGTGCCAGCAGTTACTCGTACAGCCCGAAGTTGACCCAGTACTTC
-,-,TRBV28,TRBJ2-7,CASSLRRGRQYF,TGTGCCAGCAGTTTACGACGGGGGAGGCAGTACTTC
-,-,TRBV19,TRBJ2-3,CASSDRQDSTDTQYF,TGTGCCAGTAGCGATCGACAGGACAGCACAGATACGCAGTATTTT
-,-,TRBV30,TRBJ2-7,CASRGDTYEQYF,TGTGCCTCGAGAGGGGACACCTACGAGCAGTACTTC
-,-,TRBV2,TRBJ2-7,CASSGGALAYEQYF,TGTGCCAGCAGTGGGGGCGCCTTAGCCTACGAGCAGTACTTC
-,-,TRBV7-8,TRBJ2-5,CASSLYLRRDQETQYF,TGTGCCAGCAGCTTATATCTCCGGAGAGACCAAGAGACCCAGTACTTC
-,once,TRBV27,TRBJ1-1,CASSPFEVGTEAFF,TGTGCCAGCAGTCCCTTTGAGGTGGGCACTGAAGCTTTCTTT
TRBD1,-,TRBV16,TRBJ2-5,CASSWTGQETQYF,TGTGCCAGCAGCTGGACAGGTCAAGAGACCCAGTACTTC
TRBD1,-,TRBV27,TRBJ2-7,CASSLSTGAEQYF,TGTGCCAGCAGTTTATCGACAGGGGCCGAGCAGTACTTC
TRBD2,-,TRBV7-3,TRBJ2-3,CASSLRGSTGSRADTQYF,TGTGCCAGCAGTCTCCGCGGGAGTACCGGCTCGAGAGCAGATACGCAGTATTTT
-,-,TRBV19,TRBJ1-2,CASSIGGVYYGYTF,TGTGCCAGTAGTATCGGAGGGGTCTACTATGGCTACACCTTC
-,-,TRBV19,TRBJ1-2,CASSILSSNYGYTF,TGTGCCAGTAGTATCCTGTCTTCTAACTATGGCTACACCTTC
-,-,TRBV5-4,TRBJ1-2,CASSSGTGSNYGYTF,TGTGCCAGCAGTTCCGGGACTGGTTCTAACTATGGCTACACCTTC
TRBD1,-,TRBV30,TRBJ1-3,CAWAGQPGNTIYF,TGTGCCTGGGCGGGACAGCCTGGAAACACCATATATTTT
TRBD1,-,TRBV18,TRBJ2-5,CASSPRTGRGTQRQETQYF,TGTGCCAGCTCACCAAGGACAGGGAGAGGGACGCAGCGTCAAGAGACCCAGTACTTC
TRBD2,-,TRBV19,TRBJ2-1,CASSVAAGHNEQFF,TGTGCCAGTAGTGTCGCAGCGGGACACAATGAGCAGTTCTTC